This passage covers 21 T cell receptor beta chains from one sample sequenced in a study of long-term antiretroviral therapy in people with HIV. It was version v3.0 of the immunoSEQ assay that was run at survey level. The protocol was immunoSEQ multiplex PCR, while the TCRdb copy is restricted to in-frame clones and leaves out a portion. The sample contains around 13,000 clones, 88% of which appear only once. The sample was unsorted PBMCs, taken 2.1 years after starting antiretroviral therapy. These receptors were obtained from a woman aged 40 to 55 with HIV.

The V call is TRBV2, the J call TRBJ2-1; 7 bases map to TRBD2. CDR1 SNHLY and CDR2 FYNNEI come from the germline V gene. V lost 1 base, J lost 2 bases, and 2 bases stayed unmatched. CDR3 length: 15 residues. The CDR3: CASSEEAGAYNEQFF. CDR3 coding DNA: TGTGCCAGCAGTGAAGAGGCGGGGGCCTACAATGAGCAGTTCTTC.

This clone was seen a handful of times. This chain joins TRBV18 and TRBJ1-3, with no clear D. The V gene's germline CDR1 is KGHSH and CDR2 LQKENI. The CDR3 length is 12 residues. Deletions cut 3 bases from V and 0 bases from J, with 0 bases between. CDR3 in amino acids: CASSPSGNTIYF. The CDR3 region has the DNA TGTGCCAGCTCACCCTCTGGAAACACCATATATTTT.

The chain uses TRBV6-5 and TRBJ1-5, with D tentatively TRBD1 (6 bases). Germline V gene lookup returns CDR1 MNHEY and CDR2 SVGAGI. V gave up 5 bases and J gave up 5 bases, with 13 bases separating them. This CDR3 is built from 14 residues. CDR3 loop: CASSPTGTHQPQHF. The CDR3 DNA follows: TGTGCCAGCAGTCCCACAGGGACTCATCAGCCCCAGCATTTT.

The rearrangement uses TRBV10-3 and TRBJ1-3, with D perhaps matching TRBD1 (6 bases). Per germline, CDR1 ENHRY and CDR2 SYGVKD. The CDR3 extends over 17 amino acids. V lost 5 bases to trimming and J lost 4 bases, with 21 bases between them. CDR3 in DNA: TGTGCCATCAGTACCGAGGGGGGAAAGGAGGTCGGAAACACCATATATTTT. Translation: CAISTEGGKEVGNTIYF.

The chain links TRBV7-9 to TRBJ1-2; 7 positions match TRBD1. CDR1 is SEHNR, CDR2 FQNEAQ, per germline (reference sequence). The trim removed 1 base at V and 5 bases at J, leaving 16 bases unmatched. The length of the CDR3 is 18 residues. CDR3 nucleotide sequence: TGTGCCAGCAGCTTAGGCAGGGGCCCAGGAGGGGGCTTATATGGCTACACCTTC. It codes for CASSLGRGPGGGLYGYTF.

This clone was detected only once. V usage is TRBV2 and J usage is TRBJ2-5; D is ambiguous. The CDR3 is made up of 11 amino acids. Germline V gene data show CDR1 as SNHLY and CDR2 as FYNNEI. The V end lost 5 bases, the J end lost 4 bases, and 5 bases lay between the germline ends. The CDR3 DNA sequence: TGTGCCAGCAGTTTCACAGAGACCCAGTACTTC. Amino acid sequence: CASSFTETQYF.

The V gene is TRBV6-6, the J gene TRBJ2-7; 8 bases match TRBD1. From germline, CDR1 is MNHNY and CDR2 SVGAGI (reference sequence). V dropped 6 bases and J dropped 5; count of bases not matched to a gene: 9. The CDR3 is 14 residues long. In nucleotides, the CDR3 is TGTGCCAGCAGCTCCCGAGACAGGGGTCACGAGCAGTACTTC. Translation: CASSSRDRGHEQYF.

V is TRBV6-5 and J is TRBJ1-4; weak D call: TRBD1 (5 bases). Germline V gene lookup returns CDR1 MNHEY and CDR2 SVGAGI. The V and J ends lost 2 bases and 2 bases respectively, with 9 bases between them. The length of the CDR3 is 15 residues. CDR3 loop: CASSYGGFTNEKLFF. CDR3 DNA sequence: TGTGCCAGCAGTTACGGGGGTTTCACTAATGAAAAACTGTTTTTT.

V is TRBV4-2 and J is TRBJ1-1, with 9 bases identical to TRBD1. Germline V gives CDR1 LGHNA, CDR2 YNFKEQ. The CDR3 length is 16 residues. The V gene end was trimmed by 4 bases and the J gene end by 2 bases; junction bases not matched to a gene: 8. The CDR3 region has the DNA TGTGCCAGCAGCCGACCGGGACAGGGAATAAACACTGAAGCTTTCTTT. It codes for CASSRPGQGINTEAFF.

This chain connects TRBV18 to TRBJ2-3; TRBD1 is a possible D gene (5 bases). Per the germline V gene, CDR1 is KGHSH and CDR2 is LQKENI. The CDR3 consists of 14 residues. V lost 0 bases and J 2 bases, leaving 6 bases between the germline ends. Here the CDR3 DNA reads TGTGCCAGCTCACCACCGGGGCTCACAGATACGCAGTATTTT. This sequence encodes CASSPPGLTDTQYF. Combining the CDR3 with reference TRBV18 and TRBJ2-3 gives the whole variable domain NAGVMQNPRHLVRRRGQEARLRCSPMKGHSHVYWYRQLPEEGLKFMVYLQKENIIDESGMPKERFSAEFPKEGPSILRIQQVVRGDSAAYFCASSPPGLTDTQYFGPGTRLTVL.

The chain couples TRBV9 to TRBJ2-5; D might be TRBD1 (5 bases). Deletions cut 2 bases from V and 5 bases from J, with 10 bases between. There are 13 residues in the CDR3. Per germline, CDR1 SGDLS and CDR2 YYNGEE. CDR3 bases: TGTGCCAGCAGCGTCACAGGTACCGAGACCCAGTACTTC. Its protein product is CASSVTGTETQYF.

V usage is TRBV5-5 and J usage is TRBJ2-1; 13 nucleotides match TRBD2. Trimming took 1 base from V and 9 from J; bases not matched to a gene: 13. Germline CDR1 is SGHKS and CDR2 is YYEKEE (reference sequence). The CDR3 runs to 18 residues. CDR3 coding DNA: TGTGCCAGCAGCTTGAGACTAGCGGGGGGTCTCCTTTCCGGTGAGCAGTTCTTC. This encodes CASSLRLAGGLLSGEQFF.

J is TRBJ1-1 and V is TRBV18; D might be TRBD1 (6 bases). CDR3 length: 15 residues. V was cut by 6 bases and J by 4 bases, with 18 bases left in between. Germline assignment: CDR1 KGHSH and CDR2 LQKENI. The CDR3 region is CASSLLKGVGTEAFF. The CDR3 nucleotides read TGTGCCAGCTCGCTTCTCAAGGGGGTGGGCACTGAAGCTTTCTTT.

V and J are TRBV7-8 and TRBJ1-5, with 11 nucleotides matching TRBD1. CDR3 size: 18 residues. V trimming: 0 bases; J trimming: 2 bases; junction bases outside the gene matches: 6. The V gene's germline CDR1 is SGHVS and CDR2 FQNEAQ. CDR3 coding DNA: TGTGCCAGCAGCTTAGCTGGGACAGGGGGTGTGGGCAATCAGCCCCAGCATTTT. Protein product: CASSLAGTGGVGNQPQHF.

The chain has TRBV4-1 and TRBJ2-3; 9 bases map to TRBD2. V shed 1 base, J shed 0 bases, and the junction held 11 bases outside the gene matches. Per germline, CDR1 MGHRA and CDR2 YSYEKL. The CDR3 sequence is 19 residues long. The DNA for the CDR3 is TGCGCCAGCAGCCAAGGAAATAGCGGGGGCTCGCTTAGCACAGATACGCAGTATTTT. Protein product: CASSQGNSGGSLSTDTQYF.

J is TRBJ2-3 and V is TRBV30; D ambiguous. Germline assignment: CDR1 GTSNPN and CDR2 SVGIG (reference sequence). The CDR3 extends over 13 amino acids. The V gene lost 4 bases and the J gene lost 0 bases, with 8 bases spanning the gap. The CDR3 DNA is TGTGCCTGGAAAACGTCTAGCACAGATACGCAGTATTTT. Its translation is CAWKTSSTDTQYF.

This clone appeared once. The chain carries TRBV6-5 and TRBJ1-1; possible D gene TRBD1, 5 bases. The CDR3 sequence is 15 residues long. V gave up 8 bases and J gave up 0 bases, with 16 bases separating them. From germline, CDR1 is MNHEY and CDR2 SVGAGI. Written as DNA, the CDR3 is TGTGCCAGCGCGACGGGACTGACAATGAACACTGAAGCTTTCTTT. Encoded protein: CASATGLTMNTEAFF.

The rearrangement joins TRBV28 to TRBJ2-7; the D gene is possibly TRBD2 (5 bases). The CDR3 extends over 14 amino acids. Deletions cut 4 bases from V and 0 bases from J, with 10 bases between. Germline V lookup: CDR1 MDHEN, CDR2 SYDVKM. The CDR3 region is CASSYGKSSYEQYF. CDR3 nucleotides: TGTGCCAGCAGTTACGGGAAAAGCTCCTACGAGCAGTACTTC.

V is TRBV5-5 and J is TRBJ2-3; D unresolved. This CDR3 contains 15 residues. Trimming stripped 0 bases from V and 0 bases from J, with 8 bases between. From germline, CDR1 is SGHKS and CDR2 YYEKEE (reference sequence). The CDR3, as DNA: TGTGCCAGCAGCTTGGAGTGGGCGAGCACAGATACGCAGTATTTT. This codes for CASSLEWASTDTQYF. Combining the CDR3 with reference TRBV5-5 and TRBJ2-3 gives the whole variable domain DAGVTQSPTHLIKTRGQQVTLRCSPISGHKSVSWYQQVLGQGPQFIFQYYEKEERGRGNFPDRFSARQFPNYSSELNVNALLLGDSALYLCASSLEWASTDTQYFGPGTRLTVL.

V gene TRBV5-5 combines with J gene TRBJ2-7, with D perhaps matching TRBD2 (5 bases). Trimming stripped 5 bases from V and 5 bases from J, with 8 bases between. Germline loops: CDR1 SGHKS, CDR2 YYEKEE (reference sequence). CDR3 length: 11 residues. CDR3 residues: CASRYGNEQYF. The CDR3, as DNA: TGTGCCAGCAGGTACGGGAACGAGCAGTACTTC.

CDR3 coding DNA: TGTGCCAGCAGCTTAGCGCTCTTGACCGAAAGGAACTATGGCTACACCTTC. It translates to CASSLALLTERNYGYTF. The V call is TRBV7-2, the J call TRBJ1-2, with D hard to call. CDR1 is SGHTA and CDR2 is FQGNSA in the germline V gene. Trimming took off 0 bases at V and 2 bases at J, with 16 bases between the two ends. The CDR3 covers 17 residues.